This T cell receptor beta chain was recovered during a study of cytomegalovirus exposure and HLA in healthy donors. This clone came up a few times. Its cognate antigen is unknown. The V end lost 5 bases, the J end lost 1 base, and 21 bases lay between the germline ends. The CDR3 loop spans 17 amino acids. Germline CDR1 is GTSNPN and CDR2 is SVGIG (reference sequence). With 60 Vbeta and 13 Jbeta primers, the PCR was carried out. Method: immunoSEQ multiplex PCR; TCRdb's copy keeps in-frame clones and lacks some. The table lists about 150,000 clones, roughly a tenth of them singletons, with 1.8% in the top ten. Findings of the study overall: HLA allele associations emerged for around 15,000 TCR beta sequences in a later analysis, at 0.05 false discovery rate. Excluded were some V segments that proved indistinguishable, including TRBV6-2 and TRBV6-3. CMV serostatus was the sole immune exposure information available. Compared with the roughly 700-donor mean, an Asian-associated ancestry cluster reportedly had fewer N-insertions, according to a later analysis.

The rearrangement uses TRBV30 and TRBJ1-5, with D unresolved. This sequence was found in a male donor in good health and CMV-seronegative. Sequenced input: PBMCs. The CDR3 DNA follows: TGTGCCTGGGCTGGCCCCGGGAGAATAGGAAGCAATCAGCCCCAGCATTTT. Protein product: CAWAGPGRIGSNQPQHF.